Shown below are 23 T cell receptor beta chains from a single sample sequenced in a study of T cells after yellow fever vaccination. MiXCR, run by TCRdb on the 5' RACE reads, gives a single entry per CDR3 protein. The sample carries about 500,000 distinct CDR3 sequences, 17% recorded once. Sample: PBMCs, taken less than 6 days after the first yellow fever vaccination. All receptors derive from a young man who received the YFV17D yellow fever vaccine.

This chain connects TRBV5-5 to TRBJ2-7; D not resolved. With 4 bases removed from V and 1 base from J, the gap between germline ends came to 12 bases. Germline assignment: CDR1 SGHKS and CDR2 YYEKEE (reference sequence). CDR3 length equals 14 residues. The CDR3 loop reads CASSPWYGSYEQYF. In nucleotides, the CDR3 is TGTGCCAGCAGCCCCTGGTACGGATCCTACGAGCAGTACTTC.

This clonotype was observed a few times. This chain uses TRBV6-1 with TRBJ1-2; weak D call: TRBD1 (5 bases). CDR1 is MNHNS and CDR2 is SASEGT in the germline V gene. Between the trimmed V and J ends, which lost 6 bases and 5 bases, there was a span of 22 bases. The CDR3 is made up of 16 amino acids. As DNA, the CDR3 is TGTGCCAGCAGACAGCGGTATAGGGGAGTCATTTATGGCTACACCTTC. It is translated as CASRQRYRGVIYGYTF.

J is TRBJ1-1 and V is TRBV7-2; a possible D gene is TRBD1 (5 bases). Trimming removed 2 bases from V and 2 bases from J, with 9 bases in between. From germline, CDR1 is SGHTA and CDR2 FQGNSA. The CDR3 has 14 residues. The CDR3 DNA follows: TGTGCCAGCAGCTTACAAGACAGAAACACTGAAGCTTTCTTT. It yields the protein CASSLQDRNTEAFF.

This clonotype was counted between two and nine times. The gene calls are TRBV6-2 or TRBV6-3 and TRBJ2-2, with 8 bases that match TRBD1. V shed 2 bases and J 0 bases; nucleotides not matched to a gene: 2. The CDR3 spans 16 residues. Germline V CDR1 and CDR2: MNHEY, SVGEGT. CDR3 in DNA: TGTGCCAGCAGTTACCCGGACAGGGCGAACACCGGGGAGCTGTTTTTT. Its protein is CASSYPDRANTGELFF.

This chain uses TRBV4-1 with TRBJ2-1; 9 nucleotides match TRBD2. V shed 0 bases, J shed 8 bases, and the junction held 8 bases outside the gene matches. Germline CDR1 is MGHRA and CDR2 is YSYEKL. The CDR3 consists of 16 residues. In nucleotides, the CDR3 is TGCGCCAGCAGCCAAGAACGGCGGGGGGGCTCCCATGAGCAGTTCTTC. This gives the protein CASSQERRGGSHEQFF.

V and J are TRBV20-1 and TRBJ1-4; TRBD1 is a possible D gene (6 bases). CDR3 size: 14 residues. CDR1 is DFQATT, CDR2 SNEGSKA, per germline (reference sequence). V dropped 0 bases and J dropped 7 bases, with 12 bases sitting between them. The CDR3 protein is CSAREGALSEKLFF. CDR3 nucleotides: TGCAGTGCTAGAGAGGGGGCGCTGAGTGAAAAACTGTTTTTT.

This chain joins TRBV4-1 and TRBJ2-7; D gene unclear. Germline CDR1 and CDR2: MGHRA and YSYEKL. There are 13 residues in the CDR3. Trimming stripped 5 bases from V and 0 bases from J, with 8 bases between. CDR3: CASSTISSYEQYF. The CDR3 coding sequence is TGCGCCAGCAGCACAATTAGCTCCTACGAGCAGTACTTC.

The chain joins TRBV6-5 to TRBJ2-1; the D gene is possibly TRBD1 (6 bases). The CDR3 extends over 15 amino acids. V was shortened by 2 bases and J by 2 bases, with 10 bases between the two germline ends. Per the germline V gene, CDR1 is MNHEY and CDR2 is SVGAGI. The CDR3 region has the DNA TGTGCCAGCAGTTACGGAAGGGGGACCTACAATGAGCAGTTCTTC. Translated, it gives CASSYGRGTYNEQFF.

This clonotype was seen more than once but under ten times. The chain employs TRBV6-6 and TRBJ1-5; D call uncertain. V lost 4 bases, J lost 10 bases, and 14 bases lay in between. This CDR3 has 13 residues. Germline CDR1 and CDR2: MNHNY and SVGAGI (reference sequence). This CDR3 reads CASSLGRTDPQHF. The CDR3 bases are TGTGCCAGCAGTTTGGGCCGAACGGACCCCCAGCATTTT.

V gene TRBV4-1 combines with J gene TRBJ2-7; 9 bases are shared with TRBD1. In germline, CDR1 is MGHRA, CDR2 YSYEKL. After removal of 4 bases from V and 0 bases from J, the junction contained 7 bases not matched to a gene. CDR3 length: 16 amino acids. This CDR3 is CASSPIQGAFSYEQYF. Here the CDR3 DNA reads TGCGCCAGCAGCCCCATACAGGGGGCATTCTCCTACGAGCAGTACTTC.

This chain connects TRBV20-1 to TRBJ2-2; D unclear. CDR1 and CDR2 (germline): DFQATT, SNEGSKA (reference sequence). Trimming removed 2 bases at V and 2 bases at J, with 15 bases between. The CDR3 sequence is 16 residues long. The CDR3: CSARSLTDANTGELFF. The DNA for the CDR3 is TGCAGTGCTAGATCTCTAACGGATGCTAACACCGGGGAGCTGTTTTTT.

The chain carries TRBV6-1 and TRBJ1-2; no firm D call. The CDR3 contains 13 residues. Germline V gene data show CDR1 as MNHNS and CDR2 as SASEGT. Trimming shortened V by 6 bases and J by 4 bases, and 12 bases separated the two germline ends. The CDR3 nucleotides read TGTGCCAGCAGGGCGCAGATACGCTATGGCTACACCTTC. Translating gives CASRAQIRYGYTF.

This clonotype was observed a few times. This chain links TRBV7-9 with TRBJ1-6; D is possibly TRBD1 (6 bases). CDR3 length equals 15 residues. Germline assignment: CDR1 SEHNR and CDR2 FQNEAQ (reference sequence). With 5 bases removed from V and 7 bases from J, the gap between germline ends came to 15 bases. For the CDR3, the DNA is TGTGCCAGCAGCCGCCCGGGGGCTAAAAATTCACCCCTCCACTTT. Its translation: CASSRPGAKNSPLHF. Using reference TRBV7-9 and TRBJ1-6 for the parts outside the CDR3, the full variable domain is DTGVSQNPRHKITKRGQNVTFRCDPISEHNRLYWYRQTLGQGPEFLTYFQNEAQLEKSRLLSDRFSAERPKGSFSTLEIQRTEQGDSAMYLCASSRPGAKNSPLHFGNGTRLTVT.

This rearrangement joins TRBV10-3 to TRBJ1-2; TRBD1 matches at 7 bases. The germline gives CDR1 ENHRY, CDR2 SYGVKD. This CDR3 region has 13 residues. V lost 7 bases to trimming and J lost 8 bases; unmatched junction nucleotides: 10. CDR3 sequence reads: CAITPQGGEGYTF. The CDR3 DNA sequence: TGTGCCATCACACCGCAGGGGGGGGAGGGCTACACCTTC.

As DNA, the CDR3 is TGCAGCGTTGAAACTAGCTACAGCACAGATACGCAGTATTTT. Protein sequence: CSVETSYSTDTQYF. The chain uses TRBV29-1 and TRBJ2-3, with TRBD2 as a possible D gene (6 bases). CDR1 is SQVTM, CDR2 ANQGSEA, per germline. The germline V and J ends were trimmed by 2 bases and 0 bases, with 9 bases remaining between them. The CDR3 length is 14 residues.

There are a few counts of this clonotype. The gene calls are TRBV25-1 and TRBJ2-5, with D maybe TRBD2 (6 bases). Deletions cut 3 bases from V and 2 bases from J, with 16 bases between. The germline V gene has CDR1 MGHDK and CDR2 SYGVNS. This CDR3 has 16 residues. CDR3 amino acids: CASSEGWGLAQETQYF. In DNA form, the CDR3 reads TGTGCCAGCAGTGAGGGCTGGGGTCTAGCGCAAGAGACCCAGTACTTC.

Note on this clonotype: One end of the junction varies from germline; a read error may be responsible. This chain uses TRBV15 with TRBJ2-7; perhaps TRBD2 as D (6 bases). This CDR3 has 14 amino acids. CDR1 LNHNV and CDR2 YYDKDF come from the germline V gene (reference sequence). CDR3 in amino acids: CASSRDRRGHEQYF. In nucleotides, the CDR3 is TGTGCCTCCAGCAGAGATCGGCGGGGACACGAGCAGTACTTC.

This clonotype came up a few times. V gene TRBV5-1 combines with J gene TRBJ2-7; D gene uncertain. The CDR3 has 15 amino acids. The germline V gene encodes CDR1 SGHRS and CDR2 YFSETQ. The germline V and J ends were trimmed by 0 bases and 2 bases, with 12 bases remaining between them. The CDR3 sequence is CASSLGIAGTYEQYV. The CDR3 DNA is TGCGCCAGCAGCTTGGGTATAGCTGGGACCTACGAGCAGTACGTC.

The gene calls are TRBV6-1 and TRBJ1-1; D is undetermined. In germline, CDR1 is MNHNS, CDR2 SASEGT. The CDR3 has 13 amino acids. V was pared by 6 bases and J by 4 bases, with 12 bases between. In DNA, the CDR3 is TGTGCCAGCAGAGCCTCAACGACCACTGAAGCTTTCTTT. Amino acid sequence: CASRASTTTEAFF.

This clonotype was seen many times. This chain links TRBV2 with TRBJ2-5, with D tentatively TRBD1 or TRBD2 (5 bases each). Trimming cost V 6 bases and J 1 base, with 15 bases left between them. CDR1 is SNHLY, CDR2 FYNNEI, per germline. The CDR3 spans 15 residues. CDR3 in DNA: TGTGCCAGCAGCGACGCGGATGGGACCCAAGAGACCCAGTACTTC. Encoded protein: CASSDADGTQETQYF.

In its sample, this clonotype was seen a few times. The V call is TRBV29-1, the J call TRBJ1-2; a weak D match, TRBD1 (6 bases). CDR3 size: 14 residues. Germline lookup yields CDR1 SQVTM and CDR2 ANQGSEA. Trimming shortened V by 2 bases and J by 5 bases, and 15 bases separated the two germline ends. The CDR3 nucleotides are TGCAGCGTTGAAACGGGGGGGCAGCTGTATGGCTACACCTTC. Translating it yields CSVETGGQLYGYTF. The whole variable domain, filled in from reference TRBV29-1 and TRBJ1-2, reads SAVISQKPSRDICQRGTSLTIQCQVDSQVTMMFWYRQQPGQSLTLIATANQGSEATYESGFVIDKFPISRPNLTFSTLTVSNMSPEDSSIYLCSVETGGQLYGYTFGSGTRLTVV.

The chain links TRBV5-4 to TRBJ2-1; the D gene is possibly TRBD1 (5 bases). This CDR3 is built from 15 residues. The V and J ends lost 0 bases and 7 bases respectively, with 14 bases between them. The germline gives CDR1 SGHNT, CDR2 YYREEE (reference sequence). The CDR3 region has the DNA TGTGCCAGCAGCTTGGGGGGCTCCGGACGGAATGAGCAGTTCTTC. Translation gives CASSLGGSGRNEQFF.

Only a few counts were recorded for this clonotype. V gene TRBV14 combines with J gene TRBJ2-1; perhaps TRBD2 as D (6 bases). V shed 1 base and J shed 6 bases, with 13 bases lying between them. CDR1 SGHDN and CDR2 FVKESK come from the germline V gene. The CDR3 length is 15 residues. DNA for the CDR3: TGTGCCAGCAGCCAAGGAGCCCAGACTAGCAATGAGCAGTTCTTC. Its translation: CASSQGAQTSNEQFF.